Listed below are T cell receptor beta chains from one sample, sequenced in a study of cytomegalovirus exposure and HLA in healthy donors. Clones were read by immunoSEQ multiplex PCR, and TCRdb kept only the in-frame ones, dropping some. The sample consists of over 200,000 clones, around 64% of them appearing once. The sequenced sample consisted of PBMCs. The receptors originated from a man between 40 and 49 years old in good health and CMV-seropositive. The CDR3 runs from the conserved cysteine through the conserved F or W. Fields, in order: J gene, V gene, D gene, clone size, CDR3 protein, CDR3 DNA. A D gene is named only where the DNA matches it firmly. Rows give clone size only sometimes, using once, few, many, or a class for an expanded clone.

>TRBJ2-7|TRBV6-1|TRBD1|-
CASSPRQGVAYEQYF
TGTGCCAGCAGTCCCCGACAGGGGGTGGCCTACGAGCAGTACTTC
>TRBJ2-3|TRBV19|TRBD2|-
CASSITSGTPGDTQYF
TGTGCCAGTAGTATAACTAGCGGGACTCCCGGGGATACGCAGTATTTT
>TRBJ2-5|TRBV7-9|TRBD1|few
CSSSAGQGVVETQYF
TGTTCCAGCAGCGCCGGACAGGGAGTGGTGGAGACCCAGTACTTC
>TRBJ1-1|TRBV6-5|-|-
CASSLGPLGEAFF
TGTGCCAGCAGTTTGGGGCCTTTGGGTGAAGCTTTCTTT
>TRBJ1-2|TRBV9|-|-
CASSVDPVNNYGYTF
TGTGCCAGCAGCGTAGATCCGGTTAATAACTATGGCTACACCTTC
>TRBJ1-2|TRBV2|-|-
CASSGEGTVGYTF
TGTGCCAGCAGCGGTGAGGGTACAGTTGGCTACACCTTC
>TRBJ2-5|TRBV5-6|-|-
CASSLGDTTETQYF
TGTGCCAGCAGCTTGGGAGACACAACAGAGACCCAGTACTTC
>TRBJ1-1|TRBV6-4|TRBD1|once
CASSLQGQPDREPTEAFF
TGTGCCAGCAGTTTACAGGGACAGCCCGACCGGGAGCCCACTGAAGCTTTCTTT
>TRBJ1-2|TRBV7-9|-|once
CASVLSGGGYTF
TGTGCCAGCGTCTTATCGGGGGGTGGCTACACCTTC
>TRBJ1-2|TRBV5-1|-|-
CASSLVSGAPNYGYTF
TGCGCCAGCAGCTTGGTGTCAGGGGCACCTAACTATGGCTACACCTTC